This T cell receptor (beta chain) stems from a study of regulatory T cells in long-lasting Graves disease (dated by TCRdb to the early 2020s). For context, the study as a whole: Persistent Graves' disease was defined as persistently positive TSH receptor autoantibodies together with antithyroid drug treatment for over 5 years. Persistent Graves' disease patients were compared with newly diagnosed Graves' disease patients by peripheral blood TCR sequencing and RNA sequencing. The study was registered as a clinical trial and conducted in China. TCR sequencing covered around 13 persistent and some 20 newly diagnosed Graves' disease patients, 33 samples in total. On average, persistent Graves' disease patients in the clinical cohort had been on antithyroid drugs for approximately ten years. Paper-wide results and their limitations: The authors acknowledged the small sample size as a limitation that may reduce accuracy. Only the TCR beta chain was sequenced and analyzed. Preferential use of TRBV28, TRBJ1-2 and TRBJ2-5 was observed in persistent disease, whereas TRBV20-1 and TRBJ2-1 were favored in newly diagnosed disease. A larger number of public clonotypes was shared among persistent patients (more than 2,500) than among newly diagnosed patients (around 890). Because the primary lesion, thyroid tissue, could not be accessed, the study looked at peripheral blood alone. Compared with newly diagnosed patients, patients with persistent Graves' disease had lower TCR Shannon entropy and fewer highly expanded clones, which suggests clonal expansion.

The sample holds a few counts of this clonotype. Its antigen is currently not known. No qualities accompany the bases; no much larger clone lies one base away. Explained via the paper, the time point label denotes: persistent/refractory GD, antithyroid drugs over 5 years with positive TRAb. For both TCR sequencing and RNA sequencing, RNA was extracted from PBMCs using TRIzol. Graves' disease was diagnosed according to American Thyroid Association guidelines. Recruitment of patients was carried out at an endocrinology department in Xi'an, China. Each patient gave roughly 8.4 milliliters of peripheral blood, collected in an EDTA anticoagulant tube. Ficoll Paque Plus density gradient separation was used to isolate PBMCs, and no further T cell sorting was done. An Agilent 2100 Bioanalyzer and agarose gel were used to check RNA quality, while a NanoDrop 2000 measured RNA concentration. The CDR3 numbers 13 residues from cysteine through phenylalanine. The DNA shown is the 39-base CDR3, in frame from base 1. After removal of 3 bases from V and 7 bases from J, the junction retains 3 bases not matched to a gene. As encoded in the germline V gene (reference sequence), CDR1 is DFQATT while CDR2 is SNEGSKA.

Library preparation was by multiplex PCR. These reads were obtained on an Illumina HiSeq 4000. To build TCR beta libraries, CDR3 regions were amplified by Arm-PCR using iRepertoire HTBI primers. PCR products were gel purified before sequencing. The original methods were these. Gene usage analysis of CDR3 amino acid clonotypes relied on the 60 or so TRBV and around 14 TRBJ segments identified across samples. Filtered high-quality paired reads were merged into contigs using COPE and FqMerger. BLAST was used to align contigs to IMGT TRBV, TRBD and TRBJ reference genes, and CDR3 was defined according to IMGT. Clonotypes above 0.1% frequency were classified as highly expanded clones. Repertoire diversity was measured by Shannon entropy, and V-J evenness by the Gini coefficient. A clonotype found in more than one individual was treated as public. Starting from the raw public reads, TCRdb applied fastp trimming at Q25, assembled clones with MiXCR and retained in-frame beta chains. All rows with the same CDR3 protein become a single entry with the most common DNA and genes. Clone size and V and J calls follow TCRdb, not the original study. The sample includes about 470,000 distinct CDR3 sequences, with roughly 21% observed a single time. Roughly 6.9% of the sample rests with the top ten.

Sequenced material: peripheral blood mononuclear cells (PBMCs), taken when the disease was refractory, from a patient treated with antithyroid drugs. The sequence was collected from a female donor with Graves disease. The sequence joins TRBV20-1 to TRBJ1-4, with 9 bases matching TRBD1. The DNA is as follows: TGCAGTGCTAGGACAGGGGGTAGTGAAAAACTGTTTTTT. Translation gives CSARTGGSEKLFF.